Presented here are 17 T cell receptor beta chains from one specimen sequenced in a study of cytomegalovirus exposure and HLA in healthy donors. It was with 60 Vbeta and 13 Jbeta primers that the PCR ran. Here immunoSEQ multiplex PCR was the method, and the copy in TCRdb shows in-frame clones only, minus some. The sample yields roughly 100,000 clones, about 68% seen once. The sample was PBMCs. These receptor sequences come from a man aged 25 to 40 in good health and CMV-seropositive.

This chain connects TRBV6-5 to TRBJ2-7; D is undetermined. Trimming pared 6 bases from V and 2 bases from J, leaving 14 bases between. Germline V gives CDR1 MNHEY, CDR2 SVGAGI. This CDR3 is built from 14 residues. This chain's CDR3 is CASSNLRRPYEQYF. The CDR3 coding sequence is TGTGCCAGCAGCAATCTCAGGCGCCCCTACGAGCAGTACTTC.

This clone has only a few counts. The rearrangement joins TRBV10-3 to TRBJ1-2; 9 nucleotides agree with TRBD1. In germline, CDR1 is ENHRY, CDR2 SYGVKD. Trimming removed 9 bases from V and 2 bases from J; junction bases left unmatched: 4. The CDR3 runs 13 residues. CDR3 nucleotide sequence: TGTGCCATTCGGGACAGGGCCAACTATGGCTACACCTTC. Its protein is CAIRDRANYGYTF.

This clone has a handful of counts. V and J are TRBV7-9 and TRBJ1-1; no definite D call. Germline V gene data show CDR1 as SEHNR and CDR2 as FQNEAQ (reference sequence). Trimming took off 5 bases at V and 4 bases at J, with 8 bases between the two ends. The CDR3 totals 12 residues. The CDR3: CASSPGVTEAFF. The CDR3 nucleotides are TGTGCCAGCAGCCCCGGGGTCACTGAAGCTTTCTTT.

This clone was seen once. The chain combines TRBV19 with TRBJ1-6; the D gene is possibly TRBD1 (5 bases). The germline V gene encodes CDR1 LNHDA and CDR2 SQIVND (reference sequence). Trimming removed 4 bases at V and 9 bases at J, with 16 bases between. The length of the CDR3 is 15 residues. In DNA, the CDR3 is TGTGCCAGTAGTACCCGGGCCTTGGGGGGTTCACCCCTCCACTTT. Translated: CASSTRALGGSPLHF. Full variable domain (remainder filled in from reference TRBV19 and TRBJ1-6): DGGITQSPKYLFRKEGQNVTLSCEQNLNHDAMYWYRQDPGQGLRLIYYSQIVNDFQKGDIAEGYSVSREKKESFPLTVTSAQKNPTAFYLCASSTRALGGSPLHFGNGTRLTVT.

The V call is TRBV18, the J call TRBJ2-3; D is uncertain. Germline V CDR1 and CDR2: KGHSH, LQKENI. Trimming removed 0 bases from V and 3 bases from J, with 7 bases in between. CDR3 length: 14 amino acids. The CDR3: CASSPPADTDTQYF. Written as DNA, the CDR3 is TGTGCCAGCTCACCACCGGCAGATACAGATACGCAGTATTTT. Complete variable domain (other parts from reference TRBV18 and TRBJ2-3): NAGVMQNPRHLVRRRGQEARLRCSPMKGHSHVYWYRQLPEEGLKFMVYLQKENIIDESGMPKERFSAEFPKEGPSILRIQQVVRGDSAAYFCASSPPADTDTQYFGPGTRLTVL.

The CDR3 is CSARASYGYTF. CDR3 coding DNA: TGCAGTGCTAGGGCAAGTTATGGCTACACCTTC. The chain couples TRBV20-1 to TRBJ1-2; no firm D call. Germline values: CDR1 DFQATT, CDR2 SNEGSKA (reference sequence). The CDR3 length is 11 residues. Trimming shortened V by 3 bases and J by 5 bases, and 7 bases separated the two germline ends.

This clone was seen only a few times. The gene calls are TRBV5-1 and TRBJ2-6; D gene unclear. Deletions cut 2 bases from V and 0 bases from J, with 6 bases between. Germline CDR1 reads SGHRS; CDR2 reads YFSETQ. The CDR3 has 15 amino acids. This CDR3 reads CASSFSNSGANVLTF. The CDR3 coding sequence is TGCGCCAGCAGCTTTTCTAACTCTGGGGCCAACGTCCTGACTTTC. The full variable domain, with the rest looked up from reference TRBV5-1 and TRBJ2-6, is KAGVTQTPRYLIKTRGQQVTLSCSPISGHRSVSWYQQTPGQGLQFLFEYFSETQRNKGNFPGRFSGRQFSNSRSEMNVSTLELGDSALYLCASSFSNSGANVLTFGAGSRLTVL.

The CDR3 is CASSYRTGTDEQYF. Written as DNA, the CDR3 is TGTGCCAGCAGTTACCGGACAGGGACCGACGAGCAGTACTTC. V and J are TRBV6-5 and TRBJ2-7; 8 bases match TRBD1. The CDR3 length is 14 residues. Per germline, CDR1 MNHEY and CDR2 SVGAGI. Trimming at V came to 2 bases and at J to 5 bases, leaving 5 bases not matched to a gene.

The CDR3 loop is CASSDGLEGTQYF. The CDR3 region has the DNA TGTGCCAGCTCGGACGGCCTCGAGGGGACCCAGTACTTC. The J gene is TRBJ2-5, the V gene TRBV6-5; weak D call: TRBD2 (5 bases). The V end was cut by 8 bases, the J end by 7 bases, with 17 bases between. CDR3 length equals 13 residues. CDR1 is MNHEY and CDR2 is SVGAGI in the germline V gene.

This clone was found once. V is TRBV7-9 and J is TRBJ1-1; perhaps TRBD1 as D (5 bases). CDR1 is SEHNR, CDR2 FQNEAQ, per germline (reference sequence). The CDR3 contains 14 residues. Trimming cost V 5 bases and J 2 bases, with 12 bases left between them. This chain's CDR3 is CASSPLQGNTEAFF. CDR3 sequence (DNA): TGTGCCAGCAGCCCGCTCCAGGGAAACACTGAAGCTTTCTTT.

J is TRBJ2-5 and V is TRBV11-2, with TRBD1 matching over 8 bases. CDR1 and CDR2 from the germline V gene are SGHAT and FQNNGV. This CDR3 region has 14 residues. The J segment lost 9 bases and the V segment lost 5 bases, leaving 11 bases of the junction unmatched. CDR3 in DNA: TGTGCCAGCAGCGAAAATCAGGGGGCGCCGGCCCAGTACTTC. It yields the protein CASSENQGAPAQYF.

The chain recombines TRBV5-8 with TRBJ2-7; 7 positions match TRBD1. V gave up 4 bases and J gave up 2 bases; unmatched junction bases: 6. The germline gives CDR1 SGHTS, CDR2 YDEGEE. The CDR3 is 14 amino acids. CDR3 bases: TGTGCCAGCAGCCTGGGGACAGCGGCCTACGAGCAGTACTTC. This translates into CASSLGTAAYEQYF.

This clone was seen just once. The chain is built from TRBV11-2 and TRBJ2-7; D is ambiguous. The CDR3 runs 13 residues. Germline CDR1 reads SGHAT; CDR2 reads FQNNGV. The V and J ends lost 1 base and 2 bases respectively, with 6 bases between them. The DNA of the CDR3 is TGTGCCAGCAGCTTAGTAGTAACCTACGAGCAGTACTTC. It specifies CASSLVVTYEQYF.

The gene calls are TRBV11-3 and TRBJ2-3; D is uncertain. This CDR3 spans 13 amino acids. The ends were cut back, 1 base at V and 2 bases at J, with 4 bases in the middle. Germline CDR1 and CDR2: SGHNT and YENEEA. The CDR3 region has the DNA TGTGCCAGCAGCTTAGGTCTCACAGATACGCAGTATTTT. This encodes CASSLGLTDTQYF.

This chain connects TRBV6-5 to TRBJ2-2, with TRBD1 matching over 7 bases. V was pared by 5 bases and J by 6 bases, with 6 bases of the junction left unmatched. Germline loops: CDR1 MNHEY, CDR2 SVGAGI. This CDR3 has 14 residues. The CDR3 nucleotides are TGTGCCAGCAGTAGAATGACAGGGCCCGGGGAGCTGTTTTTT. It yields the protein CASSRMTGPGELFF.

V gene TRBV30 combines with J gene TRBJ1-1; TRBD1 might be the D (5 bases). With 3 bases removed from V and 0 bases from J, the gap between germline ends came to 8 bases. This CDR3 region has 13 residues. In germline, CDR1 is GTSNPN, CDR2 SVGIG (reference sequence). The CDR3 here is CAWRRGMNTEAFF. CDR3 coding DNA: TGTGCCTGGAGAAGGGGCATGAACACTGAAGCTTTCTTT.

The V call is TRBV4-2, the J call TRBJ2-5; perhaps TRBD1 as D (6 bases). Germline V gene lookup returns CDR1 LGHNA and CDR2 YNFKEQ. V lost 0 bases, J lost 4 bases, and 9 bases lay in between. The CDR3 loop spans 14 amino acids. As DNA, the CDR3 is TGTGCCAGCAGCCAAGACAGGGGTCGAGAGACCCAGTACTTC. Its translation: CASSQDRGRETQYF.